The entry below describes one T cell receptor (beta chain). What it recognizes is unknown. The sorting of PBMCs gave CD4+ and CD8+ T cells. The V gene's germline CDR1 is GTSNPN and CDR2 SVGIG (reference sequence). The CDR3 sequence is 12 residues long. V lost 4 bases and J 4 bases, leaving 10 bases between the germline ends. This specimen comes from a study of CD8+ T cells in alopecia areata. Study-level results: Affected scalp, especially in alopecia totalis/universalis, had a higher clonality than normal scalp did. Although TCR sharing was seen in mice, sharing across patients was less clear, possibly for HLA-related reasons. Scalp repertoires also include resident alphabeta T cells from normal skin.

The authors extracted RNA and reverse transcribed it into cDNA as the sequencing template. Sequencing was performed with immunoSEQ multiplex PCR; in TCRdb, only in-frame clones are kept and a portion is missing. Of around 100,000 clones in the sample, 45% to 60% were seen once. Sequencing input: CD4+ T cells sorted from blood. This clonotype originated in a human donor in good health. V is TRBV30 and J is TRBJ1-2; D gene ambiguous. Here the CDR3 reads CAWIEVTYGYTF. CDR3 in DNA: TGTGCCTGGATTGAGGTTACCTATGGCTACACCTTC.